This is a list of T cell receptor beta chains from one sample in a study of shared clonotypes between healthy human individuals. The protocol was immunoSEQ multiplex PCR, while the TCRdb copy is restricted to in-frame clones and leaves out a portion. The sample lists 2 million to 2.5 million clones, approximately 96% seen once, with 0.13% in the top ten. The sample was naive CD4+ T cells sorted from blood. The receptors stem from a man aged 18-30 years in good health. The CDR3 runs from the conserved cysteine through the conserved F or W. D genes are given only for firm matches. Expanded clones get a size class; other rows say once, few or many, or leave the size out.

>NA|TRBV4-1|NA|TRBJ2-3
TGCGCCAGCACCCCAGGGAGCCTCACAGATACGCAGTATTTT
CASTPGSLTDTQYF
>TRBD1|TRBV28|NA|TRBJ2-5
TGTGCCAGCAGTTTACGGGACAGGGAAGAGACCCAGTACTTC
CASSLRDREETQYF
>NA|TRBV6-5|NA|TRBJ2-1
TGTGCCAGCAGTTATGCGGGGCCAGACTTAGCGCAGTTCTTC
CASSYAGPDLAQFF
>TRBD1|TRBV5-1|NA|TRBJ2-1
TGCGCCAGCAGCTTGGGGGACAGGGACGTGGATGAGCAGTTCTTC
CASSLGDRDVDEQFF
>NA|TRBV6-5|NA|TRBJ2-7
TGTGCCAGCAGCCTAGAACCGGGACGGTTCTACGAGCAGTACTTC
CASSLEPGRFYEQYF
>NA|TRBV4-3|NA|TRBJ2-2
TGCGCCAGCAGCCAAGATGGAGAGGGGTGGTACACCGGGGAGCTGTTTTTT
CASSQDGEGWYTGELFF
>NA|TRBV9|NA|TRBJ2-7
TGTGCCAGCAGCGTAGGGGTTGAAAGCTCCTACGAGCAGTACTTC
CASSVGVESSYEQYF
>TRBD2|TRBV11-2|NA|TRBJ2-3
TGTGCCAGCAGCGCATCGGGAGGCGGGGGCACAGATACGCAGTATTTT
CASSASGGGGTDTQYF
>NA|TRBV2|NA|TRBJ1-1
TGTGCCAGCAGTGAAGGAACCACTGAAGCTTTCTTT
CASSEGTTEAFF
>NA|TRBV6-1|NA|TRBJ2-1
TGTGCCAGCAGTGCAAGGCCAGGGAGGACGTCCTACAATGAGCAGTTCTTC
CASSARPGRTSYNEQFF
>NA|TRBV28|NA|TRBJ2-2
TGTGCCAGCAGTGAGGGACAACACACCGGGGAGCTGTTTTTT
CASSEGQHTGELFF
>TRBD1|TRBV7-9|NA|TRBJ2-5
TGTGCCAGCAGCCAGGACAGGGTATTGGGGGAGACCCAGTACTTC
CASSQDRVLGETQYF
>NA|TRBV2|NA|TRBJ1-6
TGTGCCAGCAGCCGGGGGGCCAATTCACCCCTCCACTTT
CASSRGANSPLHF
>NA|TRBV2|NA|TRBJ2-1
TGTGCCAGCAGTGTGGACCTAGCGACAGACAATGAGCAGTTCTTC
CASSVDLATDNEQFF
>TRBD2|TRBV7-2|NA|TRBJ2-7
TGTGCCAGCAGCCAACAGGGACTAGCTACTTACGAGCAGTACTTC
CASSQQGLATYEQYF
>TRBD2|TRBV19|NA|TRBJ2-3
TGTGCCAGTAGTGCATTGACTAGCGGGGGTCGAAATACGCAGTATTTT
CASSALTSGGRNTQYF
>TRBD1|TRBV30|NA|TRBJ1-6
TGTGCCTCCACAGGGGGGATTTATAATTCACCCCTCCACTTT
CASTGGIYNSPLHF
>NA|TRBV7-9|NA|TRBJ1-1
TGTGCCAGCAGCCCGTCGGGGGGGAGCACTGAAGCTTTCTTT
CASSPSGGSTEAFF
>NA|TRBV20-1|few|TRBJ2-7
TGCAGTGCTAGGAGGGGCTACGAGCAGTACTTC
CSARRGYEQYF